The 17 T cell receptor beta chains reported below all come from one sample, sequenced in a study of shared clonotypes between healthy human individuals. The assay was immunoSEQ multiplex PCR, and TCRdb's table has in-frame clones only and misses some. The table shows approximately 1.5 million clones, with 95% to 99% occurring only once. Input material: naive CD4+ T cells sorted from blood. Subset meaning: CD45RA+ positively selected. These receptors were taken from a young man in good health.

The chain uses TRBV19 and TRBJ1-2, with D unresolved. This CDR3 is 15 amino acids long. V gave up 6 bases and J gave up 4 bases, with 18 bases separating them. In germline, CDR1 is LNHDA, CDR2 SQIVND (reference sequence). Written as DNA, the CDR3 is TGTGCCAGTAGAGCGACCGCGAACAGAATCTATGGCTACACCTTC. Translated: CASRATANRIYGYTF.

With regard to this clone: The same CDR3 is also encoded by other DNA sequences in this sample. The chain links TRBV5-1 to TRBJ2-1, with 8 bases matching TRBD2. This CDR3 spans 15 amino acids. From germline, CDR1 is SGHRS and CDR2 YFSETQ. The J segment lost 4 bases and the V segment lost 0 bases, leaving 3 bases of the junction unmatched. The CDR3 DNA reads TGCGCCAGCAGCTTGGGTACTAGCGGATACAATGAGCAGTTCTTC. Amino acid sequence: CASSLGTSGYNEQFF.

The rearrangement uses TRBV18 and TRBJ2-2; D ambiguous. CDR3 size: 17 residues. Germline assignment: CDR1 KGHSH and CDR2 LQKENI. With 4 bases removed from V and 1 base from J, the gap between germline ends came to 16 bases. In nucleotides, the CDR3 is TGTGCCAGCTCACTCTCTCCTAGAATGAGGAACACCGGGGAGCTGTTTTTT. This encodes CASSLSPRMRNTGELFF.

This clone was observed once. The CDR3 region has the DNA TGTGCCAGCAGCGGACTAGCGGGACTGCGCTACGAGCAGTACTTC. Translated: CASSGLAGLRYEQYF. The rearrangement links TRBV6-5 to TRBJ2-7, with 12 bases aligning to TRBD2. Germline V lookup: CDR1 MNHEY, CDR2 SVGAGI. Unmatched junction bases numbered 6, after V lost 6 bases and J lost 3 bases. This CDR3 has 15 residues.

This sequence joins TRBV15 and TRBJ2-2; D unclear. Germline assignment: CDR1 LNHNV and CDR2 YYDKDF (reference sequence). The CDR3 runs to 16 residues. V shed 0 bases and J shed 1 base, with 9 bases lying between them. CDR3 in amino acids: CATSRDRQVNTGELFF. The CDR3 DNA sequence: TGTGCCACCAGCAGAGATCGCCAGGTGAACACCGGGGAGCTGTTTTTT.

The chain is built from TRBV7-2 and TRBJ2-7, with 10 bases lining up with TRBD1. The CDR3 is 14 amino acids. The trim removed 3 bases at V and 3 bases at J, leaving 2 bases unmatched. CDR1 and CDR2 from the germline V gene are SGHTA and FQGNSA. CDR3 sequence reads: CASSFGQGGYEQYF. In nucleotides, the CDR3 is TGTGCCAGCAGCTTCGGACAGGGGGGCTACGAGCAGTACTTC.

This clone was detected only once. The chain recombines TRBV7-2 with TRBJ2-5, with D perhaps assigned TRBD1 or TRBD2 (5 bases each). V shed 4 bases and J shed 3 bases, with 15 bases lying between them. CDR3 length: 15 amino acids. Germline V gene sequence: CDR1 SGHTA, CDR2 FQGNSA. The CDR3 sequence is CASSWGWGPEETQYF. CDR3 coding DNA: TGTGCCAGCAGCTGGGGGTGGGGACCCGAAGAGACCCAGTACTTC.

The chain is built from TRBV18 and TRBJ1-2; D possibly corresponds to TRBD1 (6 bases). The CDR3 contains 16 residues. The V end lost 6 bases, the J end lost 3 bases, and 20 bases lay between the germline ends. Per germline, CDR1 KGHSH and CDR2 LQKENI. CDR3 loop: CASSQGRFRGDYGYTF. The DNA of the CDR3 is TGTGCCAGCTCTCAGGGCCGATTCAGGGGTGACTATGGCTACACCTTC.

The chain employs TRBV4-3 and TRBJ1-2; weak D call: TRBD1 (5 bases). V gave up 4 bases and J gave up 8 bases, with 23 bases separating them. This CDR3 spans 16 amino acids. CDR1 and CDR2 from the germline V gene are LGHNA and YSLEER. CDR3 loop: CASSRDGTGLSGGYTF. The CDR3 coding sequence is TGCGCCAGCAGCCGGGACGGTACGGGATTAAGTGGCGGCTACACCTTC.

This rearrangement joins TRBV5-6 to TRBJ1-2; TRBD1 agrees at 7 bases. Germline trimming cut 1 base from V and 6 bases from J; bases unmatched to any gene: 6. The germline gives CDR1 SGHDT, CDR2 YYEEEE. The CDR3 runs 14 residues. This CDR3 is CASSLTDRVHGYTF. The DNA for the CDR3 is TGTGCCAGCAGCTTGACAGACAGGGTTCATGGCTACACCTTC.

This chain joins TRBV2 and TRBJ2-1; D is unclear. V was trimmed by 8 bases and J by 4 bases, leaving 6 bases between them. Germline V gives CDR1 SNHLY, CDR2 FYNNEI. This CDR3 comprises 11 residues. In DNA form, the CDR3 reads TGTGCCAGCGGCGTATACAATGAGCAGTTCTTC. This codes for CASGVYNEQFF.

Here the CDR3 reads CASSLDFSISGNTIYF. Written as DNA, the CDR3 is TGTGCCAGCAGCTTAGATTTTTCCATCTCTGGAAACACCATATATTTT. This chain links TRBV11-2 with TRBJ1-3, with D unresolved. CDR1 and CDR2 from the germline V gene are SGHAT and FQNNGV. This CDR3 comprises 16 residues. Trimming pared 0 bases from V and 0 bases from J, leaving 9 bases between.

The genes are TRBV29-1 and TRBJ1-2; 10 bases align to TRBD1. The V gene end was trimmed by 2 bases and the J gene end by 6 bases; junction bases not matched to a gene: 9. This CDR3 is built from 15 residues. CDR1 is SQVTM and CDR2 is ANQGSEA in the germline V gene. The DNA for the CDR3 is TGCAGCGTTGAAAGGGCGGGACAGGGGTCTCATGGCTACACCTTC. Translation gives CSVERAGQGSHGYTF.

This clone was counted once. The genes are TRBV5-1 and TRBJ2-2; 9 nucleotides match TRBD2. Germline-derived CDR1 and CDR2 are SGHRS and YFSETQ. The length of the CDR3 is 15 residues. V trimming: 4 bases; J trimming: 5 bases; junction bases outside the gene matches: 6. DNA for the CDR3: TGCGCCAGCAGCATGACTAGCGGAGGGACCGGGGAGCTGTTTTTT. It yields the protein CASSMTSGGTGELFF.

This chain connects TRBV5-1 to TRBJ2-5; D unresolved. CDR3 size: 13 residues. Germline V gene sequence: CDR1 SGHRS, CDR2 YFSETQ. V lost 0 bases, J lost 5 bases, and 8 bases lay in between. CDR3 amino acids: CASSLAPRETQYF. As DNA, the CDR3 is TGCGCCAGCAGCTTGGCCCCCCGCGAGACCCAGTACTTC.

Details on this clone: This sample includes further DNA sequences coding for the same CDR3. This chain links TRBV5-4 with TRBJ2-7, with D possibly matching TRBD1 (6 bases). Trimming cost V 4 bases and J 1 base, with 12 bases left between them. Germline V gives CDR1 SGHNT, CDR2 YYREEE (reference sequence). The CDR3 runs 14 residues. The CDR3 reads CASSLGQGSYEQYF. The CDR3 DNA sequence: TGTGCCAGCAGCCTGGGACAAGGGTCCTACGAGCAGTACTTC.

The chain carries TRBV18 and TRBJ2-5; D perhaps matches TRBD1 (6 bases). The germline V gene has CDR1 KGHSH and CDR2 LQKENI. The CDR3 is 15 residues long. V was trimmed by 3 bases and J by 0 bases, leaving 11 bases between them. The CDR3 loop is CASSPRDIHQETQYF. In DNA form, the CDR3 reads TGTGCCAGCTCACCCCGGGACATCCACCAAGAGACCCAGTACTTC.